Following are 7 T cell receptor beta chains from one sample sequenced in a study of tissue T cells after allogeneic stem cell transplantation (dated by TCRdb to between 2020 and 2023). Read against the paper, the sample's time point label means: mouse harvest day 14 after allogeneic transplant. Mouse grafts combined 10^7 T-cell-depleted bone marrow cells with 10^6 splenic CD5+ T cells, given via tail vein injection. Library construction relied on the immunoSEQ multiplex PCR assay. This immuneACCESS table, as held by TCRdb, lists in-frame sequences with V and J called but not all clones. Of the missing ones, under half trace to an unresolved V gene in checked studies; the others have no known cause. The sample data list some 8,000 clones, and around 35% of these were observed just once. More than 2.5% of the sample is taken by the ten largest. The sequencing input was skin. The receptors shown here come from a female BALB/c mouse given C57BL/6 T cells with graft-versus-host disease after an allogeneic hematopoietic cell transplant.

As for this clone: Since a much larger clone is just one base distant, this may be a read error. These gene names are mouse names. Read coverage stops 1 residue before the CDR3 terminus; the germline J gene supplies the remainder. The chain couples TRBV23 to TRBJ2-7; the table gives TRBD2 as D, unverified against the DNA. This CDR3 spans 15 amino acids. Germline-derived CDR1 and CDR2 are KGHTA and FQNQQP. Incomplete CDR3 DNA: TGCTCCAGCAGTCTCCAACTGGAGGGTGGGTTTGAACAGTAC. Its protein product is CSSSLQLEGGFEQY. The entire CDR3 reads CSSSLQLEGGFEQYF.

As to this clone: The genes are named according to mouse. The read ends 1 residue shy of where the CDR3 ends; the end is completed using the germline J gene. V and J are TRBV3 and TRBJ1-1; TRBD1 agrees at 7 bases. The CDR3 has 13 residues. V lost 5 bases to trimming and J lost 1 base; unmatched junction nucleotides: 1. In germline, CDR1 is SNHLY, CDR2 FYNGKV (reference sequence). The CDR3 sequence: CASSRQGNTEVFF. The CDR3 DNA, read in part, is TGTGCCAGCAGCCGACAGGGGAACACAGAAGTCTTC. The variable domain in full, with the rest retrieved from reference TRBV3 and TRBJ1-1, is GPKVLQIPSHQIIDMGQMVTLNCDPVSNHLYFYWYKQILGQQMEFLVNFYNGKVMEKSKLFKDQFSVERPDGSYFTLKIQPTALEDSAVYFCASSRQGNTEVFFGKGTRLTVV.

There are a few counts of this clone. Mouse germline and gene names are used. Read data end 1 residue before the CDR3 end; the end is taken from the germline J gene. The chain has TRBV26 and TRBJ1-1; D gene ambiguous. This CDR3 region has 13 residues. V gave up 5 bases and J gave up 0 bases, with 7 bases separating them. The germline V gene has CDR1 KGHPV and CDR2 FQNQEV (reference sequence). CDR3 DNA, as far as it was read: TGTGCCAGCAGTTCGCAAGCAAACACAGAAGTCTTC. Its translation is CASSSQANTEVF. The whole CDR3 region reads CASSSQANTEVFF.

A note on this clone: Gene names denote mouse genes. The CDR3 is cut off 1 residue early in the read; its end comes from the germline J gene. The chain has TRBV26 and TRBJ1-1; 7 bases are shared with TRBD1. The CDR3 totals 13 residues. Germline V gene data show CDR1 as KGHPV and CDR2 as FQNQEV (reference sequence). V was pared by 4 bases and J by 1 base, with 0 bases of the junction left unmatched. Incomplete CDR3 DNA: TGTGCCAGCAGTCGGGACAGAAACACAGAAGTCTTC. Residues: CASSRDRNTEVF. The entire CDR3 protein reads CASSRDRNTEVFF.

As concerns this clone: Any gene name here is a mouse gene name. The read falls 1 residue short of the CDR3 end, and the missing part is taken from the germline J gene. The rearrangement links TRBV16 to TRBJ2-5; D gene ambiguous. The V and J ends lost 1 base and 6 bases respectively, with 5 bases between them. Per germline, CDR1 SGHSA and CDR2 FRNQAP. This CDR3 contains 12 residues. The sequenced CDR3 bases are TGTGCAAGCAGCTTAGGGACGGACACCCAGTAC. Translation gives CASSLGTDTQY. The whole CDR3 sequence reads CASSLGTDTQYF.

This clone has just one count. The gene names here belong to mouse. The sequence runs out 1 residue before the end of the CDR3; the remainder is reconstructed from the germline J gene. The chain is built from TRBV3 and TRBJ2-4, with TRBD2 identical over 10 bases. J was trimmed by 3 bases and V by 0 bases; bases with no gene match: 0. This CDR3 spans 15 amino acids. The germline gives CDR1 SNHLY, CDR2 FYNGKV (reference sequence). The CDR3 is CASSLALGGQNTLYF. The covered CDR3 bases are TGTGCCAGCAGCTTAGCACTGGGGGGGCAAAACACCTTGTAC.

In regard to this clone: Each gene name is a mouse one. The CDR3 region is CASRENANTEVFF. Incomplete CDR3 DNA: TGTGCCAGCAGGGAAAATGCAAACACAGAAGTCTTC. This chain links TRBV15 with TRBJ1-1; D uncertain. The read ends 1 residue before the CDR3 terminus; that terminus is restored from the germline J gene. The CDR3 is made up of 13 amino acids. The ends were cut back, 6 bases at V and 0 bases at J, with 8 bases in the middle. CDR1 and CDR2 from the germline V gene are SGHND and FRSKSL.